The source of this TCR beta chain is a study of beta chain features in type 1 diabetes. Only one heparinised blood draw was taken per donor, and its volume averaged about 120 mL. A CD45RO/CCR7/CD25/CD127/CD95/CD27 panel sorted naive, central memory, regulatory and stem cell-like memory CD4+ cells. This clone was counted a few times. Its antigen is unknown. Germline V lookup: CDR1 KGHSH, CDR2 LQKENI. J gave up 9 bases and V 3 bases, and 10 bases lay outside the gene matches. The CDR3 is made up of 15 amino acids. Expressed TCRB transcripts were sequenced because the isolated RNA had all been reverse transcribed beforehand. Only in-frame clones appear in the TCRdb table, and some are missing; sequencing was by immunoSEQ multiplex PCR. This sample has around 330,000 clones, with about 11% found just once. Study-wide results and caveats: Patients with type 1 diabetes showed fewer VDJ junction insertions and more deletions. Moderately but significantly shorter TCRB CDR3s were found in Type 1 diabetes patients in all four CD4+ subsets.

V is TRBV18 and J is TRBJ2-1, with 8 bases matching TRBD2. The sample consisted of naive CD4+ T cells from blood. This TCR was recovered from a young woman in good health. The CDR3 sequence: CASSPASGSGGEQFF. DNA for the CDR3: TGTGCCAGCTCACCCGCTAGCGGGTCGGGTGGTGAGCAGTTCTTC.